A single sample is the source of the 20 T cell receptor beta chains below, sequenced in a study of CD8+ T cells in alopecia areata. RNA extraction was followed by reverse transcription into cDNA, which acted as the sequencing template. Only in-frame clones appear in the TCRdb table, and some are missing; sequencing was by immunoSEQ multiplex PCR. The sample lists 150,000 or so clones; 45% to 60% were seen once. The sequencing sample was made of CD4+ T cells sorted from blood. The receptors originated from a human donor with alopecia areata.

This clone came up a few times. V is TRBV7-9 and J is TRBJ2-7; D could derive from TRBD1 or TRBD2 (7 bases each). Germline CDR1 SEHNR, CDR2 FQNEAQ (reference sequence). This CDR3 has 15 amino acids. V shed 5 bases and J shed 2 bases, with 16 bases lying between them. Here the CDR3 DNA reads TGTGCCAGCAGCCAAGCGGGACAGTCCCCCTACGAGCAGTACTTC. Protein sequence: CASSQAGQSPYEQYF.

The V gene is TRBV29-1, the J gene TRBJ2-1; D remains ambiguous. CDR3 length: 14 amino acids. CDR1 and CDR2 (germline): SQVTM, ANQGSEA. Trimming shortened V by 7 bases and J by 0 bases, and 13 bases separated the two germline ends. As DNA, the CDR3 is TGCAGCGCCGCGACTTTAAGCTCCTACAATGAGCAGTTCTTC. It encodes CSAATLSSYNEQFF.

The chain joins TRBV30 to TRBJ1-1; D is perhaps TRBD1 (5 bases). From germline, CDR1 is GTSNPN and CDR2 SVGIG (reference sequence). CDR3 length: 15 amino acids. Trimming left V 3 bases short and J 0 bases short, with 14 bases between. CDR3 sequence (DNA): TGTGCCTGGAGGACCCTCAAGGGGATGAACACTGAAGCTTTCTTT. Translation: CAWRTLKGMNTEAFF.

The chain carries TRBV27 and TRBJ1-2; D is ambiguous. V was trimmed by 5 bases and J by 4 bases, leaving 11 bases between them. This CDR3 contains 13 residues. The germline V gene encodes CDR1 MNHEY and CDR2 SMNVEV (reference sequence). As DNA, the CDR3 is TGTGCCAGCAGTCTGATGGACGGCTATGGCTACACCTTC. Amino acid sequence: CASSLMDGYGYTF.

This clone was picked up a small number of times. The chain has TRBV27 and TRBJ1-5; D might be TRBD1 (5 bases). The CDR3 length is 15 residues. Trimming cost V 2 bases and J 1 base, with 9 bases left between them. Germline CDR1 reads MNHEY; CDR2 reads SMNVEV (reference sequence). The CDR3 DNA sequence: TGTGCCAGCAGTTTACAGGGATTAAGCAATCAGCCCCAGCATTTT. It codes for CASSLQGLSNQPQHF.

This clone was seen a few times. V usage is TRBV27 and J usage is TRBJ1-5, with 8 positions matching TRBD1. V gave up 6 bases and J gave up 0 bases; unmatched junction bases: 4. Germline CDR1 and CDR2: MNHEY and SMNVEV (reference sequence). This CDR3 has 15 residues. CDR3 coding DNA: TGTGCCAGCAGACAGGGGGACGTTAGCAATCAGCCCCAGCATTTT. This translates into CASRQGDVSNQPQHF.

This chain uses TRBV6-1 with TRBJ2-5; tentatively, D is TRBD1 (6 bases). The V gene lost 3 bases and the J gene lost 2 bases, with 13 bases spanning the gap. CDR1 and CDR2 from the germline V gene are MNHNS and SASEGT. This CDR3 spans 15 amino acids. This chain's CDR3 is CASSEGRTAQETQYF. In nucleotides, the CDR3 is TGTGCCAGCAGTGAGGGCAGGACAGCTCAAGAGACCCAGTACTTC.

This rearrangement joins TRBV5-1 to TRBJ2-5, with 7 positions matching TRBD1. CDR1 SGHRS and CDR2 YFSETQ come from the germline V gene. This CDR3 is 13 amino acids long. The J segment lost 1 base and the V segment lost 6 bases, leaving 3 bases of the junction unmatched. The CDR3 coding sequence is TGCGCCAGCAAACAGGGGACCCAAGAGACCCAGTACTTC. Translating it yields CASKQGTQETQYF.

V and J are TRBV27 and TRBJ2-1; D perhaps matches TRBD2 (5 bases). The CDR3 has 15 residues. Germline V gives CDR1 MNHEY, CDR2 SMNVEV (reference sequence). Deletions cut 7 bases from V and 7 bases from J, with 20 bases between. The CDR3 protein is CASTGRRAAANEQFF. The CDR3 DNA follows: TGTGCCAGCACGGGCCGGCGGGCGGCAGCTAATGAGCAGTTCTTC.

V usage is TRBV5-1 and J usage is TRBJ2-7; the D is unclear. Trimming removed 2 bases at V and 0 bases at J, with 6 bases between. This CDR3 spans 13 amino acids. Germline lookup yields CDR1 SGHRS and CDR2 YFSETQ. CDR3 sequence (DNA): TGCGCCAGCAGCTTTACTTCCTCCTACGAGCAGTACTTC. Its protein product is CASSFTSSYEQYF.

This clone was counted between two and nine times. V is TRBV5-1 and J is TRBJ2-1; D gene ambiguous. CDR1 is SGHRS, CDR2 YFSETQ, per germline. The V end was cut by 1 base, the J end by 3 bases, with 8 bases between. The CDR3 is made up of 14 amino acids. In DNA form, the CDR3 reads TGCGCCAGCAGCTTGATGAGAATCTACAATGAGCAGTTCTTC. Amino acids: CASSLMRIYNEQFF.

The J gene is TRBJ2-1, the V gene TRBV29-1; no clear D. V was cut by 4 bases and J by 6 bases, with 4 bases left in between. The CDR3 runs to 10 residues. Germline assignment: CDR1 SQVTM and CDR2 ANQGSEA. The CDR3, as DNA: TGCAGCGTTGTTTCCAATGAGCAGTTCTTC. Translation: CSVVSNEQFF.

V is TRBV5-6 and J is TRBJ1-2; no clear D. The V end lost 4 bases, the J end lost 8 bases, and 24 bases lay between the germline ends. CDR3 length equals 16 residues. Per the germline V gene, CDR1 is SGHDT and CDR2 is YYEEEE. CDR3 bases: TGTGCCAGCAGCCACCGTACCGATATCGTCCGAGGGGGCTACACCTTC. Protein: CASSHRTDIVRGGYTF.

This clone was seen only a few times. CDR3 protein: CSALAGGDEQFF. DNA for the CDR3: TGCAGCGCCCTAGCGGGAGGCGATGAGCAGTTCTTC. This sequence joins TRBV29-1 and TRBJ2-1, with 11 bases fitting TRBD2. The germline V gene has CDR1 SQVTM and CDR2 ANQGSEA. The V segment lost 7 bases and the J segment 8 bases; nucleotides outside the gene matches: 4. This CDR3 region has 12 residues.

This clone was seen only a few times. V and J are TRBV29-1 and TRBJ2-7, with 8 bases fitting TRBD1. CDR3 length: 12 amino acids. Germline assignment: CDR1 SQVTM and CDR2 ANQGSEA. The V gene end was trimmed by 7 bases and the J gene end by 2 bases; junction bases not matched to a gene: 4. CDR3 bases: TGCAGCGCCGGGACAGGACCCTACGAGCAGTACTTC. Translated, it gives CSAGTGPYEQYF.

The chain links TRBV30 to TRBJ2-7; unclear D gene. Trimming pared 2 bases from V and 0 bases from J, leaving 11 bases between. The CDR3 runs to 14 residues. Per germline, CDR1 GTSNPN and CDR2 SVGIG (reference sequence). The chain's CDR3 is CAWSRGIGSYEQYF. The CDR3, as DNA: TGTGCCTGGAGTAGAGGAATCGGCTCCTACGAGCAGTACTTC.

The rearrangement joins TRBV28 to TRBJ2-7; 11 nucleotides line up with TRBD1. This CDR3 contains 16 residues. V shed 7 bases and J 1 base; nucleotides not matched to a gene: 9. The germline V gene has CDR1 MDHEN and CDR2 SYDVKM. This CDR3 reads CASTAAGQGGSYEQYF. DNA for the CDR3: TGTGCCAGCACCGCGGCGGGACAGGGGGGATCCTACGAGCAGTACTTC.

The chain uses TRBV30 and TRBJ2-7, with D tentatively TRBD2 (6 bases). In germline, CDR1 is GTSNPN, CDR2 SVGIG (reference sequence). CDR3 length: 15 residues. The V gene lost 1 base and the J gene lost 0 bases, with 13 bases spanning the gap. The CDR3 spells CAWSGRRGLSYEQYF. Written as DNA, the CDR3 is TGTGCCTGGAGTGGGCGACGGGGACTCTCCTACGAGCAGTACTTC.

This clone occurred once. The chain links TRBV29-1 to TRBJ2-5; D gene ambiguous. Trimming shortened V by 7 bases and J by 7 bases, and 19 bases separated the two germline ends. This CDR3 spans 13 amino acids. Germline V CDR1 and CDR2: SQVTM, ANQGSEA. The CDR3 loop is CSGSEGSRRTQYF. The CDR3 DNA follows: TGCAGCGGTTCGGAAGGATCGCGCAGGACCCAGTACTTC.

This clone was counted only a few times. The V gene is TRBV18, the J gene TRBJ1-2, with TRBD1 matching over 7 bases. V lost 0 bases to trimming and J lost 2 bases; unmatched junction nucleotides: 6. This CDR3 has 16 residues. Germline lookup yields CDR1 KGHSH and CDR2 LQKENI. The chain's CDR3 is CASSPPGTASNYGYTF. Written as DNA, the CDR3 is TGTGCCAGCTCACCACCGGGGACAGCGTCGAACTATGGCTACACCTTC. Filled out from reference TRBV18 and TRBJ1-2, the complete variable domain reads NAGVMQNPRHLVRRRGQEARLRCSPMKGHSHVYWYRQLPEEGLKFMVYLQKENIIDESGMPKERFSAEFPKEGPSILRIQQVVRGDSAAYFCASSPPGTASNYGYTFGSGTRLTVV.